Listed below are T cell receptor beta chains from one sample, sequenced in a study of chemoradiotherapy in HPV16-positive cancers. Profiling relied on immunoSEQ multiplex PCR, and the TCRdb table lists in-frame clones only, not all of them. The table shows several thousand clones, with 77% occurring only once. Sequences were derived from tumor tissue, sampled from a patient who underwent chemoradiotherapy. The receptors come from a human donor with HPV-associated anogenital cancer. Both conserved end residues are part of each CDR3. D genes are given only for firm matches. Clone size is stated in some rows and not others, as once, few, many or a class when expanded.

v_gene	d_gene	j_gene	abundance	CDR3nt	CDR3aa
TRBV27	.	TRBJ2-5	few	TGTGCCAGCAGTTTAGACCAAGAGACCCAGTACTTC	CASSLDQETQYF
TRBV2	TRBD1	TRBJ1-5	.	TGTGCCAGCAGGGCGGACAGGGGAATAAATCAGCCCCAGCATTTT	CASRADRGINQPQHF
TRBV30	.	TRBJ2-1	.	TGTGCCTGGTCCCCGGGGATTTTCTACAATGAGCAGTTCTTC	CAWSPGIFYNEQFF
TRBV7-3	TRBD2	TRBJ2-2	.	TGTGCCAGCGCGGCGGGGGTGAACACCGGGGAGCTGTTTTTT	CASAAGVNTGELFF
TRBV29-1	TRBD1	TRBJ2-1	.	TGCAGCGCGGGGGCAGGGGGCGATGAGCAGTTCTTC	CSAGAGGDEQFF
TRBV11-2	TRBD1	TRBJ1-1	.	TGTGCCAGCAGCCCGACAGGGGGCTGGGGCACTGAAGCTTTCTTT	CASSPTGGWGTEAFF
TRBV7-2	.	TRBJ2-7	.	TGTGCCAGCAGCTTAGGGGTACAGCGCGAGCAGTACTTC	CASSLGVQREQYF
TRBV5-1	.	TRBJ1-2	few	TGCGCCAGCAGCGAGCCAGAGAACTATGGCTACACCTTC	CASSEPENYGYTF
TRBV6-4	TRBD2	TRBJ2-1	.	TGTGCCAGCAGTGACTCGCCGGGAGGGGGGTACAATGAGCAGTTCTTC	CASSDSPGGGYNEQFF
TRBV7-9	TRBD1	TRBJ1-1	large	TGTGCCAGCAGCTTAGGACAGGGTATGGGAACTGAAGCTTTCTTT	CASSLGQGMGTEAFF
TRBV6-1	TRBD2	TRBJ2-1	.	TGTGCCAGCAGGGTACTAGCGGGGGAGGGGAATGAGCAGTTCTTC	CASRVLAGEGNEQFF
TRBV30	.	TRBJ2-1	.	TGTGCCTGGAGTTACGGGGGTGATTTTTACAATGAGCAGTTCTTC	CAWSYGGDFYNEQFF
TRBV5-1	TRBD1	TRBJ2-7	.	TGCGCCAGCCGGCCAGGGGGCCCCAGGGGCGAGCAGTACTTC	CASRPGGPRGEQYF
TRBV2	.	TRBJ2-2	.	TGTGCCAGCATCCCGGGACACGCAACCGGGGAGCTGTTTTTT	CASIPGHATGELFF
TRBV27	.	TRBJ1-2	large	TGTGCCAGCAGTTCAACGGACAACTCCTATGGCTACACCTTC	CASSSTDNSYGYTF
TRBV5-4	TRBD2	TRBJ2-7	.	TGTGCCAGCAGACCCGGGACTAGCGGCCCCTACGAGCAGTACTTC	CASRPGTSGPYEQYF
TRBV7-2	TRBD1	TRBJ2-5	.	TGTGCCAGCAGCTGGGCCGGGACAGGGGCAGAGACCCAGTACTTC	CASSWAGTGAETQYF
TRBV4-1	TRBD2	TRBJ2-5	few	TGCGCCAGCAGCCAAGATCTGGGACTAGCGGGGGGCCAAGAGACCCAGTACTTC	CASSQDLGLAGGQETQYF
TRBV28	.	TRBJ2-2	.	TGTGCCAGCGGGGAGACTAGCACCGGGGAGCTGTTTTTT	CASGETSTGELFF
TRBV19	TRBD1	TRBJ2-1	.	TGTGCCAGTAGTATTGGCAGGGGGAGTTACAATGAGCAGTTCTTC	CASSIGRGSYNEQFF
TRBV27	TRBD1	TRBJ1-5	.	TGTGCCAGCAGGTCGGGAGGGGGCCTAAATCAGCCCCAGCATTTT	CASRSGGGLNQPQHF
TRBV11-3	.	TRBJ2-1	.	TGTGCCAGCAGTGCTGTGAGGGGCCGCAATGAGCAGTTCTTC	CASSAVRGRNEQFF
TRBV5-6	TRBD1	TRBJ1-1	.	TGTGCCAGCAGTGGACAGGGGGCTGGCACTGAAGCTTTCTTT	CASSGQGAGTEAFF
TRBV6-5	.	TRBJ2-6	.	TGTGCCAGCAGTTCCCCTAGGACTGGGGCCAACGTCCTGACTTTC	CASSSPRTGANVLTF
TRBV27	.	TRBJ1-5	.	TGTGCCAGCAGTTTAGTGGGGGGTCAGCCCCAGCATTTT	CASSLVGGQPQHF
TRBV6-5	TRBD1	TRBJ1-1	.	TGTGCCAGCAGTCGTCGACAGGGAAAAGCTTTCTTT	CASSRRQGKAFF
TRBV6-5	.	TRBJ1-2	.	TGTGCCAGCAAAGTTACTCTTTCCAGTGGCTACACCTTC	CASKVTLSSGYTF
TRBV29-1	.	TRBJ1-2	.	TGCAGCGAAGACTATGGCTACACCTTC	CSEDYGYTF
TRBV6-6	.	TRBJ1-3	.	TGTGCCAGCAGTTTGACAACCGACTCTGGAAACACCATATATTTT	CASSLTTDSGNTIYF
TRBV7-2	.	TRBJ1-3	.	TGTGCCAGCAGCTACGGACGGAGAAACACCATATATTTT	CASSYGRRNTIYF
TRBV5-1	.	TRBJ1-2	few	TGCGCCAGCAGCTTGGGGGGGCAGGTTAACTATGGCTACACCTTC	CASSLGGQVNYGYTF
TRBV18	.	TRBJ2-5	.	TGTGCCAGCTCACCGGGACACATTTTAAGCCCGATAGAGACCCAGTACTTC	CASSPGHILSPIETQYF
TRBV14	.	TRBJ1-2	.	TGTGCCAGCAGCCAAGGGGACTGGAACTATGGCTACACCTTC	CASSQGDWNYGYTF
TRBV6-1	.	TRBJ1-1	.	TGTGCCAGCAGTGAAGTTTATGGGGCGAACACTGAAGCTTTCTTT	CASSEVYGANTEAFF
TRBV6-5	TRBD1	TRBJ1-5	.	TGTGCCAGCAGTCGGGACAGGCTCTATCAGCCCCAGCATTTT	CASSRDRLYQPQHF
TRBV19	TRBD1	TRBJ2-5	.	TGTGCCAGTAGTGCCCGACAGGGAGCAGAGACCCAGTACTTC	CASSARQGAETQYF
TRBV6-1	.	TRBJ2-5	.	TGTGCCAGCAGTGAACGACTAGGAACGGGGGAGACCCAGTACTTC	CASSERLGTGETQYF